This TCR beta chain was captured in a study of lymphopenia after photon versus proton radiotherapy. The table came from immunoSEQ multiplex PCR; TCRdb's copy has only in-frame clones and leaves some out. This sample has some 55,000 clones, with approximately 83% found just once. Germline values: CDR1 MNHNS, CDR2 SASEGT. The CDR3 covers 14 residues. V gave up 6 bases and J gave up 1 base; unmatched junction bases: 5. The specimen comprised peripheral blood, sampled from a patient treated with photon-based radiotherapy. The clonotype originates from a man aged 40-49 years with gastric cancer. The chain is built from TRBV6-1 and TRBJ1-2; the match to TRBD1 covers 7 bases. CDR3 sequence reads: CASSAGGLNYGYTF. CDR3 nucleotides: TGTGCCAGCAGCGCAGGGGGGCTTAACTATGGCTACACCTTC.